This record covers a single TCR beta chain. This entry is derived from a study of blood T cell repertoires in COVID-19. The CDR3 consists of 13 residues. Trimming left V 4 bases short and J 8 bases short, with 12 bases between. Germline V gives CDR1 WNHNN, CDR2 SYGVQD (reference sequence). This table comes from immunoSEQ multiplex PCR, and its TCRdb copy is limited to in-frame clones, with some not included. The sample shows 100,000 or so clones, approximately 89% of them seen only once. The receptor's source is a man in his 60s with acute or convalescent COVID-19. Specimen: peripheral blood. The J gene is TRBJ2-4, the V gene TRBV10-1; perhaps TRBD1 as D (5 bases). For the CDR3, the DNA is TGCGCCAGCAGTGGTGACAGAAGGGACATTCAGTACTTC. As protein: CASSGDRRDIQYF.